The text below deals with one TCR beta chain. The antigen remains undetermined. This entry belongs to a study of PD-1 blockade in classical Hodgkin lymphoma. Study-level points and caveats: Whoever responded completely had baseline diversity much like that seen in newly diagnosed patients. It was reported that newly diagnosed patients had less baseline TCR diversity than healthy donors. Any patient who commenced nivolumab under 1 year after ASCT was excluded.

The time point denotes: cycle 4 day 1 (C4D1), after less than 7 weeks of nivolumab. Every patient relapsed after autologous stem cell transplantation, and brentuximab vedotin exposure varied. Measured with immunoSEQ multiplex PCR; TCRdb has only the in-frame clones, and not every one. The sample holds around 53,000 clones, under 80% seen once. This clonotype originated in a human donor with classical Hodgkin lymphoma. The specimen comprised peripheral blood mononuclear cells (PBMCs), sampled before the fourth cycle of nivolumab.

The CDR3 nucleotides read TGTGCCAGCAGCTTGTCTGCGGGATATGCCTACGAGCAGTACTTC. Translated: CASSLSAGYAYEQYF. The chain has TRBV5-6 and TRBJ2-7; D might be TRBD2 (6 bases). The V gene lost 1 base and the J gene lost 2 bases, with 13 bases spanning the gap. The CDR3 spans 15 residues. Germline V gene data show CDR1 as SGHDT and CDR2 as YYEEEE.